This T cell receptor beta chain emerged from a study of blood T cells in healthy people across ages. This CDR3 contains 15 residues. Germline V CDR1 and CDR2: DFQATT, SNEGSKA (reference sequence). Trimming stripped 4 bases from V and 6 bases from J, with 18 bases between. For the second PCR, which ran for roughly 6 to 12 cycles, a sample-barcoded 5' primer and a J-beta primer mix were used. Each CDR3 protein is one row after TCRdb ran MiXCR on the 5' RACE reads. Of hundreds of thousands of distinct CDR3 sequences listed, about 21% are singletons. The study, taken as a whole, reports: It was the long-lived donors that had more naive CD4+ cells and higher diversity than aged donors.

With respect to this clonotype: Antigen unknown.

The chain carries TRBV20-1 and TRBJ1-4; the D is unclear. The TCR originated in a man between 65 and 85 years old in good health. Source material: blood. The CDR3 here is CSATPGPDGDEKLFF. CDR3 DNA sequence: TGCAGTGCTACCCCGGGCCCCGACGGAGATGAAAAACTGTTTTTT.